The text below deals with one TCR beta chain. The antigen is unknown. The entry originates in a study of cytomegalovirus exposure and HLA in healthy donors. Study-level points and caveats: Previous analysis showed most TCR beta V segments were productive about 90% or about 30% of the time. Rates of TCR association differed by HLA locus in a later analysis, with DRB1 highest and HLA-C lowest.

The CDR3 spans 15 residues. With 7 bases clipped from V and 3 bases from J, the junction kept 7 bases outside the gene matches. Germline V lookup: CDR1 LNHDA, CDR2 SQIVND (reference sequence). Vbeta (60) and Jbeta (13) primers were used in the PCR. Here immunoSEQ multiplex PCR was the method, and the copy in TCRdb shows in-frame clones only, minus some. The sample includes roughly 180,000 clones, less than 90% of them seen just once. The V and J genes are TRBV19 and TRBJ1-3; 9 bases match TRBD1. Sequencing was carried out using PBMCs. This TCR was recovered from a man aged 30-40 years in good health and CMV-seronegative. The CDR3 nucleotides are TGTGCCAGTACCGAGGGACAGGGTGGTGGAAACACCATATATTTT. Translating it yields CASTEGQGGGNTIYF.